This T cell receptor beta chain was identified during a study of OX40 agonist ivuxolimab in advanced cancers. The study's findings and limits: There was clonal expansion of CD4+ and CD8+ blood T cells by week 6 at 0.1 to 3.0 mg/kg.

Repertoires were generated with immunoSEQ multiplex PCR, while TCRdb's copy carries only in-frame clones and drops some. The sample shows about 40,000 clones, 87% of them seen only once. With respect to this clone: Its target is unknown.

This CDR3 is 12 amino acids long. From germline, CDR1 is GTSNPN and CDR2 SVGIG (reference sequence). V lost 4 bases and J 5 bases, leaving 11 bases between the germline ends. This receptor was taken from an adult with an advanced solid tumor such as melanoma, head and neck, liver or kidney cancer. The J gene is TRBJ2-5, the V gene TRBV30; tentatively, D is TRBD2 (6 bases). The sample consisted of CD4+ or CD8+ T cells sorted from blood, taken in a trial of the OX40 agonist ivuxolimab. CDR3 nucleotides: TGTGCCTGGACGAGCGGAGGGGAGACCCAGTACTTC. The encoded protein is CAWTSGGETQYF.